The clone carrying this T cell receptor beta chain has just a few counts. What it binds is unknown. The data stem from a study of T-cell memory formation after mild COVID-19. Study information: Each donor largely had its own TCR clusters. General study points: Mainly CM and EM harbored the contracting CD4+ clones; mainly EMRA harbored the CD8+ ones. Some responding clones appeared in pre-infection memory, suggesting cross-reactive memory joined.

From 5'RACE with constant-segment primers came TCR alpha and TCR beta cDNA libraries that carried sample barcodes and UMIs. Each CDR3 protein gets one entry after TCRdb re-called the 5' RACE reads with MiXCR. The sample lists 180,000 or so distinct CDR3 sequences, 9.5% to 13% occurring once. The V segment lost 8 bases and the J segment 2 bases; nucleotides outside the gene matches: 8. CDR3 length: 15 amino acids. Looked up from germline, CDR1 is MNHEY and CDR2 is SVGEGT. The chain couples TRBV6-2 or TRBV6-3 to TRBJ1-5; TRBD1 agrees at 8 bases. The source is a man aged 18 to 30 who had mild COVID-19 (a few samples of this study predate the infection). Cell type and time point are not known. Material for sequencing was PBMCs or a T cell subset sorted from them (not recorded which). The CDR3 reads CASALTGEGNQPQHF. The CDR3 nucleotides read TGTGCCAGCGCTCTGACAGGGGAGGGCAATCAGCCCCAGCATTTT.